A single sample is the source of the 15 T cell receptor beta chains below, sequenced in a study of T-cell memory formation after mild COVID-19. TCRdb reanalysed the 5' RACE reads using MiXCR and keeps one entry per CDR3 protein. The sample lists roughly 340,000 distinct CDR3 sequences, roughly 20% seen once, with around 20% in the top ten. Sequencing was done on a sample of PBMCs or a T cell subset sorted from them (not recorded which). The receptors were sampled from a man in his late teens or twenties who had mild COVID-19 (a few samples of this study predate the infection). Cell type and time point are not known.

This clonotype was observed a few times. V is TRBV4-3 and J is TRBJ2-7; D may be TRBD1 or TRBD2 (5 bases each). V was clipped by 1 base and J by 4 bases, with 11 bases between them. Germline V gene lookup returns CDR1 LGHNA and CDR2 YSLEER. The length of the CDR3 is 14 residues. The CDR3 coding sequence is TGCGCCAGCAGCCAAGGCCGCAGGGAGTACGAGCAGTACTTC. Residues: CASSQGRREYEQYF.

This chain joins TRBV4-2 and TRBJ2-7, with D hard to call. The CDR3 is made up of 13 amino acids. V was trimmed by 0 bases and J by 5 bases, leaving 8 bases between them. Per the germline V gene, CDR1 is LGHNA and CDR2 is YNFKEQ. The CDR3 protein is CASSQDGKDEQYV. For the CDR3, the DNA is TGTGCCAGCAGCCAAGATGGAAAGGACGAGCAGTACGTC.

This clonotype was seen a handful of times. The chain combines TRBV29-1 with TRBJ1-1; D gene unclear. Trimming shortened V by 6 bases and J by 0 bases, and 11 bases separated the two germline ends. CDR1 and CDR2 (germline): SQVTM, ANQGSEA. The CDR3 totals 13 residues. CDR3 sequence: CSVIPRMNTEAFF. For the CDR3, the DNA is TGCAGCGTGATCCCGAGGATGAACACTGAAGCTTTCTTT.

This clonotype was counted between two and nine times. The rearrangement uses TRBV5-1 and TRBJ1-1; D gene ambiguous. The CDR3 covers 15 residues. CDR1 SGHRS and CDR2 YFSETQ come from the germline V gene. The V gene lost 0 bases and the J gene lost 2 bases, with 11 bases spanning the gap. CDR3 region: CASSLAMYGNTEAFF. In DNA, the CDR3 is TGCGCCAGCAGCTTGGCAATGTATGGAAACACTGAAGCTTTCTTT.

This clonotype was found once. The rearrangement links TRBV11-1 to TRBJ2-3; TRBD2 aligns across 11 bases. CDR1 is SGHAT, CDR2 FQDESV, per germline (reference sequence). With 5 bases clipped from V and 6 bases from J, the junction kept 7 bases outside the gene matches. The CDR3 runs 15 residues. DNA for the CDR3: TGTGCCAGCAGCGTTAGCGGGGGGGCCGGGGATACGCAGTATTTT. Protein: CASSVSGGAGDTQYF.

This chain connects TRBV10-3 to TRBJ2-5; tentatively, D is TRBD1 (6 bases). Per germline, CDR1 ENHRY and CDR2 SYGVKD. V gave up 7 bases and J gave up 3 bases, with 12 bases separating them. The length of the CDR3 is 13 residues. CDR3 sequence: CAINKGHEETQYF. The CDR3 coding sequence is TGTGCCATCAATAAGGGACATGAAGAGACCCAGTACTTC.

The chain is built from TRBV7-9 and TRBJ1-2; 10 bases line up with TRBD1. Per the germline V gene, CDR1 is SEHNR and CDR2 is FQNEAQ (reference sequence). The CDR3 runs to 15 residues. V gave up 5 bases and J gave up 7 bases; unmatched junction bases: 10. CDR3 in DNA: TGTGCCAGCAGCCGACTCGACAGGGGGCCGGCTGGCTACACCTTC. It specifies CASSRLDRGPAGYTF.

This rearrangement joins TRBV12-3 or TRBV12-4 to TRBJ2-5, with D uncertain. Trimming took off 3 bases at V and 7 bases at J, with 9 bases between the two ends. The CDR3 has 12 residues. CDR3 amino acids: CASSFDLRTQYF. The CDR3 region has the DNA TGTGCCAGCAGTTTTGACCTCCGGACCCAGTACTTC.

V usage is TRBV20-1 and J usage is TRBJ2-5; weak D call: TRBD2 (6 bases). The CDR3 is 13 residues long. Germline V gene lookup returns CDR1 DFQATT and CDR2 SNEGSKA (reference sequence). V gave up 1 base and J gave up 4 bases, with 10 bases separating them. The CDR3 sequence: CSARGGVGETQYF. The CDR3 DNA reads TGCAGTGCTAGAGGGGGGGTCGGAGAGACCCAGTACTTC.

This clonotype was observed a few times. The chain joins TRBV4-3 to TRBJ2-2; D possibly uses TRBD1 or TRBD2 (5 bases each). Germline V gene lookup returns CDR1 LGHNA and CDR2 YSLEER. Trimming stripped 8 bases from V and 6 bases from J, with 16 bases between. This CDR3 comprises 14 residues. The CDR3 spells CASGRVQEAGELFF. CDR3 coding DNA: TGCGCCAGCGGGCGGGTACAGGAAGCCGGGGAGCTGTTTTTT.

This chain joins TRBV30 and TRBJ2-7; the D is unclear. This CDR3 is 14 amino acids long. V was clipped by 2 bases and J by 4 bases, with 15 bases between them. The germline V gene has CDR1 GTSNPN and CDR2 SVGIG (reference sequence). The CDR3 region is CAWSSSQIRYEQYF. CDR3 coding DNA: TGTGCCTGGAGTAGTAGTCAGATCAGATACGAGCAGTACTTC.

The V gene is TRBV7-2, the J gene TRBJ1-1; 7 bases fit TRBD1. The CDR3 is 13 amino acids. Germline values: CDR1 SGHTA, CDR2 FQGNSA. V trimming: 4 bases; J trimming: 7 bases; junction bases outside the gene matches: 6. DNA for the CDR3: TGTGCCAGCAGCTCGACAGGGAGTGGTGAAGCTTTCTTT. It is translated as CASSSTGSGEAFF.

This clonotype was seen only a few times. This chain links TRBV9 with TRBJ1-1; TRBD1 might be the D (6 bases). Germline V gene sequence: CDR1 SGDLS, CDR2 YYNGEE. V was trimmed by 2 bases and J by 3 bases, leaving 14 bases between them. CDR3 length: 15 amino acids. The CDR3 here is CASSVGGGADTEAFF. The DNA of the CDR3 is TGTGCCAGCAGCGTCGGCGGGGGGGCGGACACTGAAGCTTTCTTT.

This clonotype was detected only a few times. The gene calls are TRBV11-2 and TRBJ2-3; D is unresolved. Trimming pared 4 bases from V and 2 bases from J, leaving 16 bases between. This CDR3 has 16 amino acids. The germline V gene encodes CDR1 SGHAT and CDR2 FQNNGV. CDR3 nucleotides: TGTGCCAGCAGCTCACTCGGCGGATCCCTCACAGATACGCAGTATTTT. Amino acids: CASSSLGGSLTDTQYF. Complete variable domain (other parts from reference TRBV11-2 and TRBJ2-3): EAGVAQSPRYKIIEKRQSVAFWCNPISGHATLYWYQQILGQGPKLLIQFQNNGVVDDSQLPKDRFSAERLKGVDSTLKIQPAKLEDSAVYLCASSSLGGSLTDTQYFGPGTRLTVL.

This clonotype occurred a few times. The chain couples TRBV6-5 to TRBJ1-4, with no clear D. The V and J ends lost 2 bases and 7 bases respectively, with 8 bases between them. The CDR3 is 13 residues long. Germline V gene sequence: CDR1 MNHEY, CDR2 SVGAGI. Here the CDR3 reads CASSYREREKLFF. The CDR3 DNA follows: TGTGCCAGCAGTTACAGGGAACGTGAAAAACTGTTTTTT.